The rows below give T cell receptor beta chains drawn from one sample of a study of blood T cell repertoires in COVID-19. Profiled with immunoSEQ multiplex PCR; TCRdb holds only in-frame clones, not every one. Among about 140,000 clones listed, 76% were seen once. The sample comprised peripheral blood. The receptor set was obtained from an elderly woman with active or convalescent COVID-19. CDR3s include the opening cysteine and the closing phenylalanine or tryptophan. The D gene is left open where the match is weak. Not all rows give a size; the values are once, few, many and, for expanded clones, a class.

v_gene,j_gene,abundance,d_gene,CDR3nt,CDR3aa
TRBV9,TRBJ1-1,-,TRBD1,TGTGCCAGCAGCGTTAGACAGGGGAGCACTGAAGCTTTCTTT,CASSVRQGSTEAFF
TRBV7-9,TRBJ1-3,-,TRBD1,TGTGCCAGCAACGTACAGGGGGCAATTGGAAACACCATATATTTT,CASNVQGAIGNTIYF
TRBV10-3,TRBJ2-1,-,TRBD1,TGTGCCATCACACCTCGGGGTGGGACAGGCCGTAACGGTGAGCAGTTCTTC,CAITPRGGTGRNGEQFF
TRBV6-2/TRBV6-3,TRBJ2-2,-,-,TGTGCCAGCAGTTACCGGACTGGTTGGGCGAACACCGGGGAGCTGTTTTTT,CASSYRTGWANTGELFF
TRBV9,TRBJ1-5,-,TRBD1,TGTGCCAGCAGCAGAAGGGGGCGCGTAGATCAGCCCCAGCATTTT,CASSRRGRVDQPQHF
TRBV18,TRBJ2-7,-,-,TGTGCCAGCTCACCATTCGGGTTGTCCTACGAGCAGTACTTC,CASSPFGLSYEQYF
TRBV15,TRBJ1-1,-,-,TGTGCCACCAGCAGAGAGGCGACAGTGAACACTGAAGCTTTCTTT,CATSREATVNTEAFF
TRBV7-8,TRBJ1-2,few,-,TGTGCCAGCAGCGTAAACAGGGCAGGTGTCAACTATGGCTACACCTTC,CASSVNRAGVNYGYTF
TRBV10-3,TRBJ2-3,-,-,TGTGCCATCAGTGTTGACAGGCTCTCAGATACGCAGTATTTT,CAISVDRLSDTQYF
TRBV6-5,TRBJ1-4,-,TRBD1,TGTGCCAGCAGGCTGGACAGGGTTAATGAAAAACTGTTTTTT,CASRLDRVNEKLFF
TRBV18,TRBJ1-1,-,-,TGTGCCAGCTCACCCCCGACAGTGGGGACTGAAGCTTTCTTT,CASSPPTVGTEAFF
TRBV7-2,TRBJ1-1,-,-,TGTGCCAGCAGCCGGACGGGGGGAAACACTGAAGCTTTCTTT,CASSRTGGNTEAFF
TRBV5-1,TRBJ2-4,-,-,TGCGCCAGCAGCACAACCGGGACTCCCGATCGCGATCAGTACTTC,CASSTTGTPDRDQYF
TRBV2,TRBJ2-7,once,-,TGTGCCAGCAACGCTCAGGACAGAAACGAGCAGTACTTC,CASNAQDRNEQYF
TRBV4-1,TRBJ2-7,-,TRBD2,TGCGCCAGCAGCCAATCCGGGACTAGCGGGGCCTACGAGCAGTACTTC,CASSQSGTSGAYEQYF
TRBV19,TRBJ1-5,-,-,TGTGCCAGTAGTATAGATCTCCCCTCCGGGATCCGCAATCAGCCCCAGCATTTT,CASSIDLPSGIRNQPQHF
TRBV13,TRBJ1-1,-,TRBD1,TGTGCCAGCAGCCAGCCGGGGACAGGGGGCACTGAAGCTTTCTTT,CASSQPGTGGTEAFF
TRBV7-6,TRBJ2-1,-,TRBD2,TGTGCCAGCAGCTCCCCGGTGGGGGAGGGGACCGGCTCCTACAATGAGCAGTTCTTC,CASSSPVGEGTGSYNEQFF
TRBV10-2,TRBJ2-3,-,-,TGCGCCAGCAGTCCGGGACTCTCCAGGGATACGCAGTATTTT,CASSPGLSRDTQYF
TRBV29-1,TRBJ2-4,-,TRBD1,TGCAGCGCAGACAGGGGAAAAAACATTCAGTACTTC,CSADRGKNIQYF
TRBV24-1,TRBJ2-2,-,TRBD1,TGTGCCACCAGTGGATCCAGGGGGATTACGAACACCGGGGAGCTGTTTTTT,CATSGSRGITNTGELFF
TRBV5-6,TRBJ2-7,-,TRBD2,TGTGCCAGCAGCTTGGCTAGCGGGGGGCCGAGGGAGCAGTACTTC,CASSLASGGPREQYF
TRBV9,TRBJ1-2,-,-,TGTGCCAGCAGCGTAGAAGGAGTCAAGCCTTATGGCTACACCTTC,CASSVEGVKPYGYTF
TRBV19,TRBJ1-2,-,TRBD1,TGTGCCAGTACCCGACAGGGCCCCAACTATGGCTACACCTTC,CASTRQGPNYGYTF
TRBV25-1,TRBJ1-4,-,-,TGTGCCAGCAGTACACAAGGTACCGTCGGGTCCGAAAAACTGTTTTTT,CASSTQGTVGSEKLFF
TRBV5-4,TRBJ1-2,-,-,TGTGCCAGCAGCTTGGACAGGGCTCCGCTTGGCTACACCTTC,CASSLDRAPLGYTF
TRBV5-1,TRBJ2-5,-,TRBD1,TGCGCCAGCAGCCCGGGACAGGACCAAGAGACCCAGTACTTC,CASSPGQDQETQYF
TRBV2,TRBJ1-1,-,-,TGTGCCAGCAGCGGAAGGGGGATGAACACTGAAGCTTTCTTT,CASSGRGMNTEAFF
TRBV2,TRBJ2-2,-,TRBD1,TGTGCCAGCAGCGTGACAGGGGGAATAGGCGGGGAGCTGTTTTTT,CASSVTGGIGGELFF
TRBV7-8,TRBJ2-7,-,TRBD2,TGTGCCAGCAGCTTAGATGCCGCTTCGATAGCGGGAATGAACTACGAGCAGTACTTC,CASSLDAASIAGMNYEQYF
TRBV28,TRBJ1-5,-,-,TGTGCCAGCAGTCAAAAAGGACTTAAGAATCAGCCCCAGCATTTT,CASSQKGLKNQPQHF
TRBV5-8,TRBJ1-5,-,TRBD1,TGTGCCAGCAGCTTGGGGATGACAGGGGGCAATCAGCCCCAGCATTTT,CASSLGMTGGNQPQHF
TRBV4-1,TRBJ2-3,-,TRBD2,TGCGCCAGCAGCCAACTACCTAGCGGGGTGGCAGATACGCAGTATTTT,CASSQLPSGVADTQYF
TRBV5-1,TRBJ2-1,-,-,TGCGCCAGCAGCTTGGTCGGGGGTCAAGAGAATGAGCAGTTCTTC,CASSLVGGQENEQFF
TRBV19,TRBJ2-3,-,-,TGTGCCAGTAGTCGGTCTCTGGCGGGCCCTAGCACAGATACGCAGTATTTT,CASSRSLAGPSTDTQYF
TRBV6-2/TRBV6-3,TRBJ2-1,-,TRBD2,TGTGCCAGCAGTTACGGGGGGGTCTCCTACAATGAGCAGTTCTTC,CASSYGGVSYNEQFF
TRBV30,TRBJ2-7,-,-,TGTGCCTGGAGTGTCATCTACTACGAGCAGTACTTC,CAWSVIYYEQYF
TRBV3-1/TRBV3-2,TRBJ1-5,-,TRBD1,TGTGCCAGCAGTCAGACAGGGGTTCAGCCCCAGCATTTT,CASSQTGVQPQHF
TRBV30,TRBJ1-2,-,-,TGTGCCTGGAGTAGGCAGGGGTATGGCTACACCTTC,CAWSRQGYGYTF
TRBV28,TRBJ1-5,-,-,TGTGCCAGCCTAAAGGGAGGTCCTGGGGAGCCCCAGCATTTT,CASLKGGPGEPQHF
TRBV29-1,TRBJ2-5,-,-,TGCAGCGTTACTAGGCACGAGACCCAGTACTTC,CSVTRHETQYF
TRBV7-3,TRBJ1-1,once,-,TGTGCCAGCAGCGGGAAGGGGCGGTGGACTGAAGCTTTCTTT,CASSGKGRWTEAFF
TRBV9,TRBJ2-3,-,TRBD2,TGTGCCAGCAGCGGTGGGGCGGGGGGGCAAGATACGCAGTATTTT,CASSGGAGGQDTQYF
TRBV27,TRBJ1-3,-,-,TGTGCCAGCAGTTTCAGCTCTGGAAACACCATATATTTT,CASSFSSGNTIYF